This TCR beta chain derives from a study of T-cell reconstitution after alpha-beta-depleted transplantation in children. The V end lost 0 bases, the J end lost 0 bases, and 9 bases lay between the germline ends. Germline V gene data show CDR1 as DFQATT and CDR2 as SNEGSKA (reference sequence). The CDR3 runs 15 residues. A few counts support this clonotype. The authors prepared the TCRbeta library with unique molecular identifiers. One entry per CDR3 protein, called by TCRdb with MiXCR from the PCR reads. This table has approximately 400,000 distinct CDR3 sequences, about a tenth appearing once. The origin of this receptor is a human donor who donated a stem cell graft to a child with acute myeloid leukemia. The sequencing used PBMCs from the stem cell graft donor, collected from the stem cell graft. The chain is built from TRBV20-1 and TRBJ1-3, with no clear D. CDR3 bases: TGCAGTGCTAGAGATCATACGAGCTCTGGAAACACCATATATTTT. Protein: CSARDHTSSGNTIYF.